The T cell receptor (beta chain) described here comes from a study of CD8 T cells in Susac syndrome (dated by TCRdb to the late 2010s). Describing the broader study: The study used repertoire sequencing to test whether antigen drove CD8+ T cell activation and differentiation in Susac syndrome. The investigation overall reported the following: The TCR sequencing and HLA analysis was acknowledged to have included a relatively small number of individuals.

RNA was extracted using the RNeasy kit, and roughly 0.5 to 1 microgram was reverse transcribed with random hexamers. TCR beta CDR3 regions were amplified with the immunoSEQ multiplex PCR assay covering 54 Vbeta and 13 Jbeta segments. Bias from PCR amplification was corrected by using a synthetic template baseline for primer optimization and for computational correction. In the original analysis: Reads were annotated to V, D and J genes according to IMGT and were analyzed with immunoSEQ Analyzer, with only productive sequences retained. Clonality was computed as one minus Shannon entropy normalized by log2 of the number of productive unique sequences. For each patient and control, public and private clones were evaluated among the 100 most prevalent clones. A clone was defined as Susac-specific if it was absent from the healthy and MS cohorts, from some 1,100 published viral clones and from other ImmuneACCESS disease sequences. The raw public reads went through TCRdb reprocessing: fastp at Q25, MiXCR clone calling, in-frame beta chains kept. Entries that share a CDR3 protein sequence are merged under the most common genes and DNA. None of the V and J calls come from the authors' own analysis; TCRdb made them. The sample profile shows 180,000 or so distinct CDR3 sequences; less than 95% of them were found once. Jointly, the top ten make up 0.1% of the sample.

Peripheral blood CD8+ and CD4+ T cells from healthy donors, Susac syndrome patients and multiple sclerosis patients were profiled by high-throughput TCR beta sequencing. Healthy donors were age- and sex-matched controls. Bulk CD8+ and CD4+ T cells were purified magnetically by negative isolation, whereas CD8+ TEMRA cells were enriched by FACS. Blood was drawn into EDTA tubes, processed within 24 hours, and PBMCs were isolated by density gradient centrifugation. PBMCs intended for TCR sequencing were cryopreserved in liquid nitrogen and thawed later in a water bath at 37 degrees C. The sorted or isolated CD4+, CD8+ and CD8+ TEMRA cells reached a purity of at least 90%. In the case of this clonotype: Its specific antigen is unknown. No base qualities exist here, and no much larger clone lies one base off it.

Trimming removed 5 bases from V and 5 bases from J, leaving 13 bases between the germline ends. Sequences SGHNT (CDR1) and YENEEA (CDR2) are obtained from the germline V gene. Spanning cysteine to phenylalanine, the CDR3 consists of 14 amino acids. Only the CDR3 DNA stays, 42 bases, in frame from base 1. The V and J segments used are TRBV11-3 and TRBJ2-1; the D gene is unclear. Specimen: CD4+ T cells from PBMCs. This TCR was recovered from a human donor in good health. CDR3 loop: CASSDGPANNEQFF. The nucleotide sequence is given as TGTGCCAGCAGCGACGGGCCGGCGAACAATGAGCAGTTCTTC.